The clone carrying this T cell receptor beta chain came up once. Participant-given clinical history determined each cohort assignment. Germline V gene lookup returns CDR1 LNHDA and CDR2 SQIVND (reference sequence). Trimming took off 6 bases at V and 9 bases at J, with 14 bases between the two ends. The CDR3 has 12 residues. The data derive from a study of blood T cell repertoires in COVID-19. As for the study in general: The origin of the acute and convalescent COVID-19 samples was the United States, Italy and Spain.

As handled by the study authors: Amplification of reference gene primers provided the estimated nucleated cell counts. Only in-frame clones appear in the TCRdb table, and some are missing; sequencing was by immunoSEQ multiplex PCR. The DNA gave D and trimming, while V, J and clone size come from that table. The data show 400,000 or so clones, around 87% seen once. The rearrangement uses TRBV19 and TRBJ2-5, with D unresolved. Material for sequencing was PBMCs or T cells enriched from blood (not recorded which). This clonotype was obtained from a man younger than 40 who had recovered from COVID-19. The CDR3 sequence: CASSKPGLAQYF. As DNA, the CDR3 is TGTGCCAGTAGCAAACCGGGTTTGGCCCAGTACTTC.